This TCR beta chain originates from a study of T cells after somatic rescue of genetic block. Deletions cut 2 bases from V and 3 bases from J, with 14 bases between. CDR3 length: 16 amino acids. The germline CDR1 and CDR2 sequences are MNHNS and SASEGT. Repertoires were generated with immunoSEQ multiplex PCR, while TCRdb's copy carries only in-frame clones and drops some. Of around 52,000 clones in the sample, 90% to 97% were seen once. This rearrangement joins TRBV6-1 to TRBJ2-1; D is possibly TRBD1 or TRBD2 (5 bases each). Sequencing was performed on peripheral blood mononuclear cells (PBMCs). This TCR derives from a child in the first two years of life. The CDR3 DNA reads TGTGCCAGCAGTGAAAGAGGGACCGGCGGCTACAATGAGCAGTTCTTC. This gives the protein CASSERGTGGYNEQFF.